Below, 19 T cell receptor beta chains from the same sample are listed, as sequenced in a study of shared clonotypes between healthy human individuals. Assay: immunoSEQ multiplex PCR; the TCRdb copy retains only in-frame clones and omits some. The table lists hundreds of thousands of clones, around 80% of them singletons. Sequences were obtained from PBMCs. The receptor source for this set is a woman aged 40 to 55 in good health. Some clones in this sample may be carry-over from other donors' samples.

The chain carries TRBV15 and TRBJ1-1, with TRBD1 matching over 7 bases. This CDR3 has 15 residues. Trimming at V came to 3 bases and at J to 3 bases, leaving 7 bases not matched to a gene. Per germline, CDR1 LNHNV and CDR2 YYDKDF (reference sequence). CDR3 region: CATSSKLTGHTEAFF. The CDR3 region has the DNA TGTGCCACCAGCAGTAAATTGACAGGGCACACTGAAGCTTTCTTT.

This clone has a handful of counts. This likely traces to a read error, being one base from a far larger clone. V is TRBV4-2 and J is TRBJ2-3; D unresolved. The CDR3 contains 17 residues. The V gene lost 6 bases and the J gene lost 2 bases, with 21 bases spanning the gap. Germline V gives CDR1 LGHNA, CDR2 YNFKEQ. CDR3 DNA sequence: TGTGCCAGCAGTCGAGCCCTTAGCTGGATAAACACAGATACGCAGTATTTT. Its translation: CASSRALSWINTDTQYF.

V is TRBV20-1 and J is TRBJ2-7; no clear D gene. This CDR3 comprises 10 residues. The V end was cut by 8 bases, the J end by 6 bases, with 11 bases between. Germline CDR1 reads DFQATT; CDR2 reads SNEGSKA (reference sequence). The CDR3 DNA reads TGCAGTACCACCTGGCTCGAGCAGTACTTC. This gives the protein CSTTWLEQYF.

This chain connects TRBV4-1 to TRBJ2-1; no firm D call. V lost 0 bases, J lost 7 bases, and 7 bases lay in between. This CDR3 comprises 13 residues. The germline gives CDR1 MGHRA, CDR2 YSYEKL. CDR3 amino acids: CASSQEGLNEQFF. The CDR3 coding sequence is TGCGCCAGCAGCCAAGAGGGCTTGAATGAGCAGTTCTTC.

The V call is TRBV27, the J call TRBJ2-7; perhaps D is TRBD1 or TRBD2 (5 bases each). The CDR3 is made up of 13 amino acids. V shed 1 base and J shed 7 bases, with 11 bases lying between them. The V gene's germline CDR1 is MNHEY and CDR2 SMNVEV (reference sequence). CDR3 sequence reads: CASSLFFGGEQYF. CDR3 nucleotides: TGTGCCAGCAGTTTATTCTTTGGGGGAGAGCAGTACTTC.

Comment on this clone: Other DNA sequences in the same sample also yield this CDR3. The CDR3 protein is CAWSLGSGANVLTF. In DNA, the CDR3 is TGTGCCTGGAGTTTAGGCTCTGGGGCCAACGTCCTGACTTTC. The chain couples TRBV30 to TRBJ2-6, with D unresolved. The CDR3 covers 14 residues. Trimming pared 2 bases from V and 0 bases from J, leaving 5 bases between. The germline V gene encodes CDR1 GTSNPN and CDR2 SVGIG (reference sequence).

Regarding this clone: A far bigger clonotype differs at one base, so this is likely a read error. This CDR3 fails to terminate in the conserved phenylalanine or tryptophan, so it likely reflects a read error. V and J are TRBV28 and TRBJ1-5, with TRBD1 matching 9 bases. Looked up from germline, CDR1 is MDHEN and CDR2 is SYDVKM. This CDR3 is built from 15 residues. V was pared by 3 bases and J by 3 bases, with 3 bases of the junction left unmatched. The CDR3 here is CASSFGDRDNQPQHS. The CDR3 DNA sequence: TGTGCCAGCAGTTTTGGGGACAGGGACAATCAGCCCCAGCATTCT.

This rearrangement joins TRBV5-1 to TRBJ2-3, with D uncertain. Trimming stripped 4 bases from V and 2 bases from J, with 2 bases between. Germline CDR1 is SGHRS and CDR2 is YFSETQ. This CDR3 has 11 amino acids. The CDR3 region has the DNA TGCGCCAGCAGCCACACAGATACGCAGTATTTT. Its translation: CASSHTDTQYF. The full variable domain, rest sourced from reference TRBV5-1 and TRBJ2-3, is KAGVTQTPRYLIKTRGQQVTLSCSPISGHRSVSWYQQTPGQGLQFLFEYFSETQRNKGNFPGRFSGRQFSNSRSEMNVSTLELGDSALYLCASSHTDTQYFGPGTRLTVL.

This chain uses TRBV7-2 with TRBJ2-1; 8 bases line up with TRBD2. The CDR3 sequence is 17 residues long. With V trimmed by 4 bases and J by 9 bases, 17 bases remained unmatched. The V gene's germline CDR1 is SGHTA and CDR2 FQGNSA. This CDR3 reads CASSSLLGGPSGPEQFF. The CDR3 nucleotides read TGTGCCAGCAGCTCCCTTTTGGGGGGACCTAGCGGGCCTGAGCAGTTCTTC.

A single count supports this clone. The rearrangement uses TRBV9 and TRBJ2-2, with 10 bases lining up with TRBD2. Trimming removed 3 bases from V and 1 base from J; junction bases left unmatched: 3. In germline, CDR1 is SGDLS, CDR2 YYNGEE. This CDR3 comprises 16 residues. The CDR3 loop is CASSGQREGNTGELFF. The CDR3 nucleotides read TGTGCCAGCAGCGGGCAGCGGGAGGGGAACACCGGGGAGCTGTTTTTT.

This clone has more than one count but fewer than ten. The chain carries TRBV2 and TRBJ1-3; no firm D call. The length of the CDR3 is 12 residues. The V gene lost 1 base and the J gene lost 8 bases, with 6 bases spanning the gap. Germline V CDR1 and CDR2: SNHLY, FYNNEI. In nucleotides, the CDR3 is TGTGCCAGCAGTGAAGTTGTCGACACCATATATTTT. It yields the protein CASSEVVDTIYF.

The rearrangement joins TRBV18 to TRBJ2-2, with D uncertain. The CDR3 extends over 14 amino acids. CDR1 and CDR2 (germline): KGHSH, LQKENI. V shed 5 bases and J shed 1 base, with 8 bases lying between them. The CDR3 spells CASSVWENTGELFF. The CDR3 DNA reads TGTGCCAGCTCAGTTTGGGAGAACACCGGGGAGCTGTTTTTT.

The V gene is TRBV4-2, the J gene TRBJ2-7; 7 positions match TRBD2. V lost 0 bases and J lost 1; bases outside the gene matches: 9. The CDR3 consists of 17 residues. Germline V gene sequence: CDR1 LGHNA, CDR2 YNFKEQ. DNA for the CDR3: TGTGCCAGCAGCCAAGAAGGAGAGCTAGCGGAGTCCTACGAGCAGTACTTC. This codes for CASSQEGELAESYEQYF.

CDR3 coding DNA: TGTGCCAGCACTTCCGGGGACAGGGGATCAGTAACGCAGTATTTT. It codes for CASTSGDRGSVTQYF. This sequence joins TRBV28 and TRBJ2-3; 10 nucleotides match TRBD1. Germline values: CDR1 MDHEN, CDR2 SYDVKM. The CDR3 contains 15 residues. J lost 9 bases, V lost 7 bases, and 13 bases had no gene match. The full variable domain, its missing parts supplied by reference TRBV28 and TRBJ2-3, is DVKVTQSSRYLVKRTGEKVFLECVQDMDHENMFWYRQDPGLGLRLIYFSYDVKMKEKGDIPEGYSVSREKKERFSLILESASTNQTSMYLCASTSGDRGSVTQYFGPGTRLTVL.

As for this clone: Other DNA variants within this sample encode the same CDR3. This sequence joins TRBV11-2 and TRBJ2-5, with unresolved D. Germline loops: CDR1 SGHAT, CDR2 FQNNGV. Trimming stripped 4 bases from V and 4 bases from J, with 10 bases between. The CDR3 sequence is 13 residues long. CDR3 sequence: CASSSGHRETQYF. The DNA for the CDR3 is TGTGCCAGCAGCTCCGGCCACCGAGAGACCCAGTACTTC. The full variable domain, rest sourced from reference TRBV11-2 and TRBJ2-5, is EAGVAQSPRYKIIEKRQSVAFWCNPISGHATLYWYQQILGQGPKLLIQFQNNGVVDDSQLPKDRFSAERLKGVDSTLKIQPAKLEDSAVYLCASSSGHRETQYFGPGTRLLVL.

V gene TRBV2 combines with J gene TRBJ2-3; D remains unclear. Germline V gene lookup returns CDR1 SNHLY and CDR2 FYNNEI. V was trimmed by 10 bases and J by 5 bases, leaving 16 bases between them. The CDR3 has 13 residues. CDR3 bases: TGTGCCACCCCCCTCGGTGTTAAAGATACGCAGTATTTT. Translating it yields CATPLGVKDTQYF. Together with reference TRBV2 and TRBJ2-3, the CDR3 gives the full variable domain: EPEVTQTPSHQVTQMGQEVILRCVPISNHLYFYWYRQILGQKVEFLVSFYNNEISEKSEIFDDQFSVERPDGSNFTLKIRSTKLEDSAMYFCATPLGVKDTQYFGPGTRLTVL.

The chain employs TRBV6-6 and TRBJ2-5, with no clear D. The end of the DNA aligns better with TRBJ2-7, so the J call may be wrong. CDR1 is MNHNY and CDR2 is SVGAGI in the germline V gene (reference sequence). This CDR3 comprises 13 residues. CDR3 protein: CATSSGFSYEQYF. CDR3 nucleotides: TGTGCCACCTCCTCGGGCTTCTCCTACGAGCAGTACTTC.

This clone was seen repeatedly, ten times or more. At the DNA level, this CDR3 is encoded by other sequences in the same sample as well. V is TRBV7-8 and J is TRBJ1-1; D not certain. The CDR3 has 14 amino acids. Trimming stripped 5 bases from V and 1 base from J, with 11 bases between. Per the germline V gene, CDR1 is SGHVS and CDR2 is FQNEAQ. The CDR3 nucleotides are TGTGCCAGCAGCCGACGGGTGGAGAACACTGAAGCTTTCTTT. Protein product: CASSRRVENTEAFF.

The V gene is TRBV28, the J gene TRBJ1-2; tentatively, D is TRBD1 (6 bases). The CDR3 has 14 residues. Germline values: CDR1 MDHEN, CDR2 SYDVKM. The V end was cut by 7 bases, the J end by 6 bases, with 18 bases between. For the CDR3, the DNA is TGTGCCAGCACCCCCCCGGGAGGGGGAAATGGCTACACCTTC. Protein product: CASTPPGGGNGYTF.